This T cell receptor (beta chain) was sequenced for a study of Ad26.COV2.S vaccination and SARS-CoV-2 variants (dated by TCRdb to the early 2020s). General notes on the study: Vaccine-arm donors came from COV1001, a multicentre, randomized, double-blind, placebo-controlled phase I-IIa trial of Ad26.COV2.S in healthy adults. Investigators remained blinded to trial group allocation during experiments and outcome assessment. Sequencing of the TCRbeta repertoire served to evaluate the specificity and breadth of SARS-CoV-2-reactive T cell receptors following Ad26.COV2.S vaccination. A total of 32 samples were included in the TCR-sequenced set, comprising around 19 Ad26.COV2.S vaccine recipients, 5 placebo recipients and 8 SARS-CoV-2 convalescent individuals. Dosing of Ad26.COV2.S was intramuscular, at either 5x10^10 or 1x10^11 viral particles, delivered as one shot or as two shots spaced 56 days apart. Participants in the trial were split at random into five groups of five each, receiving low-dose or high-dose Ad26.COV2.S once or twice, or else placebo on both occasions. Results the study describes overall, beyond this receptor: Substantial breadth of spike-specific CD8+ and CD4+ T cell responses was reported after vaccination. The authors noted that the TCR breadth and depth analyses may have underestimated total T cell responses. Vaccine and placebo recipients had comparable non-spike TCR breadth, which fits with the vaccine containing only spike. Comparing responses between vaccine doses or regimens was not something the study was powered to do. Spike-specific TCR breadth was higher in Ad26.COV2.S recipients than in placebo recipients (P = 0.0014).

What the treatment or condition label conveys for this sample: around 19 received Ad26.COV2.S at low or high dose, single or two shots; about five received placebo; per-sample allocation not given. Repertoires of vaccine and placebo recipients were sequenced from samples taken on day 63 after the first injection. Between 29 July and 7 August 2020, Cohort 1b enrolled approximately 26 adults aged 18-55 years at one site in Boston, USA. Ad26.COV2.S consisted of a replication-incompetent adenovirus type 26 vector by which a prefusion-stabilized SARS-CoV-2 spike protein from the original Wuhan strain was expressed. Comments on this clone: Its cognate antigen has yet to be identified. No qualities accompany the bases; no much larger clone lies one base away.

The immunoSEQ Assay was used to sequence TCRbeta CDR3 regions. After extraction, genomic DNA underwent amplification by bias-controlled multiplex PCR, followed by high-throughput sequencing. The authors processed their data as follows. Collapsing and filtering of sequences were performed to quantify the absolute abundance of each unique TCRbeta CDR3 region. T cell fraction was estimated by normalizing TCRbeta template counts to usable DNA, which was measured by amplifying reference genes present in all nucleated cells. Repertoire TCRs were annotated as SARS-CoV-2-specific when V gene, CDR3 amino acid sequence and J gene were exactly matched to a known reactive TCR set. The reference SARS-CoV-2 TCR set was obtained from MIRA and was filtered for enrichment in COVID-19-positive ImmuneCODE repertoires, whereby public or cross-reactive TCRs were removed. Using the MIRA antigens, annotated TCRs were further analysed by specific ORF or by position within an ORF. Breadth was defined as annotated unique rearrangements over total unique productive rearrangements; depth was the summed frequency of those rearrangements. Two-sided Wilcoxon rank-sum tests were applied when comparing TCR breadth between groups. What TCRdb holds here is the immuneACCESS table cut down to in-frame rearrangements. Part of the clones is not present; checked against another copy, under half of the missing clones reflect an unresolved V gene, and the others are unexplained. V and J calls and clone size are those listed in that table; D and trimming were worked out from the DNA. This sample holds over 400,000 clones; around 90% were observed only once. Of the sample, less than 5.5% falls within the top ten clones.

The germline V gene yields SGHRS for CDR1 and YFSETQ for CDR2. Including the terminal cysteine and phenylalanine, the CDR3 comprises 14 residues. Left in the record is the CDR3 DNA by itself, 42 bases read in frame from the first base. A distance of 12 bases separates the germline ends of V and J, which lose 3 bases and 3 bases respectively. Material: peripheral blood, obtained in a trial of Ad26.COV2.S vaccine versus placebo. The receptor was isolated from a person aged 18 to 65 who received the Ad26.COV2.S COVID-19 vaccine or a placebo. The V and J genes are TRBV5-1 and TRBJ1-1; a weak D assignment points to TRBD1 (5 bases agree). Here is the DNA: TGCGCCAGCAGCTGGGACGGAGGGGACACTGAAGCTTTCTTT. Its coded protein is CASSWDGGDTEAFF.